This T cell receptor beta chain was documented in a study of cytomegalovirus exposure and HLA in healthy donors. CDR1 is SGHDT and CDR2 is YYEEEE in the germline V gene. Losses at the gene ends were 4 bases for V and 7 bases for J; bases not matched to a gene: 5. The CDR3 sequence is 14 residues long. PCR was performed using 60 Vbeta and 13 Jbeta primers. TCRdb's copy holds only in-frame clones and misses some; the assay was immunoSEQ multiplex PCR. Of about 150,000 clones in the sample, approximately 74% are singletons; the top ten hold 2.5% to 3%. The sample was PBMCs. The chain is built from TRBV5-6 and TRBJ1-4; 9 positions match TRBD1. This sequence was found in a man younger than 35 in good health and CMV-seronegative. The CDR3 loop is CASSPGTGSEKLFF. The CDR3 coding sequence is TGTGCCAGCAGCCCCGGGACAGGGAGTGAAAAACTGTTTTTT. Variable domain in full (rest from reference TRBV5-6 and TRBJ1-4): DAGVTQSPTHLIKTRGQQVTLRCSPKSGHDTVSWYQQALGQGPQFIFQYYEEEERQRGNFPDRFSGHQFPNYSSELNVNALLLGDSALYLCASSPGTGSEKLFFGSGTQLSVL.